This T cell receptor beta chain emerged from a study of T cells in Graves' hyperthyroidism and ophthalmopathy. The CDR3 runs to 14 residues. Germline values: CDR1 MGHRA, CDR2 YSYEKL. Trimming removed 2 bases at V and 3 bases at J, with 11 bases between. Orbital computed tomography and thyroid ultrasound, together with serum TRAb and thyroxine and clinical symptoms, were used for diagnoses. There were TCR beta CDR3 regions amplified from RNA transcripts. Carried out on the TCR CDR3, a first-round RT-PCR used the HTBI primer set. MiXCR, run by TCRdb on the multiplex PCR reads, gives a single entry per CDR3 protein. The repertoire holds 200,000 to 300,000 distinct CDR3 sequences, with about 15% as singletons.

This clonotype was sampled from a woman aged 18-35 years with Graves' ophthalmopathy. Sequenced: blood. This chain joins TRBV4-1 and TRBJ2-7; possibly TRBD2 for D (6 bases). The CDR3 sequence: CASSQRTNDYEQYF. CDR3 nucleotide sequence: TGCGCCAGCAGCCAACGGACTAACGACTACGAGCAGTACTTC.